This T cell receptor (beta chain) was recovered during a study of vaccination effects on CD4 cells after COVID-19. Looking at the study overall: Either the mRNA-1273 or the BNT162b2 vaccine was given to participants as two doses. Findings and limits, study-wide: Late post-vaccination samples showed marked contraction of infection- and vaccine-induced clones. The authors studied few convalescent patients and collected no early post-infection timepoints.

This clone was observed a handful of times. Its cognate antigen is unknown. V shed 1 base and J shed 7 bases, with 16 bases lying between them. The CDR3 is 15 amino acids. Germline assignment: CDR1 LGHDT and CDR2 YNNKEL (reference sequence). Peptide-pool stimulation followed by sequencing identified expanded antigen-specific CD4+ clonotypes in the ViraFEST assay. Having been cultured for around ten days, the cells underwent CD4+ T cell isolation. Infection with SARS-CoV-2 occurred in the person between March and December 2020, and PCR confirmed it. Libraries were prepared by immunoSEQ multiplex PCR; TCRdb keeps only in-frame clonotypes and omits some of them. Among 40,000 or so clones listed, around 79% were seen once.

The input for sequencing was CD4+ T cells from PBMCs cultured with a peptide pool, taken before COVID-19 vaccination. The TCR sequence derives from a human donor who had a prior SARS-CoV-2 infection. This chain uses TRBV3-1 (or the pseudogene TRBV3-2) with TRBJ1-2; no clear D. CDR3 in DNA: TGTGCCAGCAGCCAAGTAGGGTGGTGGGGAATTGGCTACACCTTC. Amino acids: CASSQVGWWGIGYTF.